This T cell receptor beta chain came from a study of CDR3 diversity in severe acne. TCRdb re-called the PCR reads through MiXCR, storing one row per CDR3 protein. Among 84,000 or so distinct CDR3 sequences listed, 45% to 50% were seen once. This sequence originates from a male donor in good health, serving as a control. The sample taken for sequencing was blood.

The CDR3 is CASSKVTGDHEQYF. The CDR3 coding sequence is TGTGCCAGCAGCAAGGTGACAGGGGACCACGAGCAGTACTTC. The rearrangement uses TRBV5-6 and TRBJ2-7; 8 bases match TRBD1. The CDR3 runs to 14 residues. Germline V gives CDR1 SGHDT, CDR2 YYEEEE. J gave up 5 bases and V 4 bases, and 8 bases lay outside the gene matches.